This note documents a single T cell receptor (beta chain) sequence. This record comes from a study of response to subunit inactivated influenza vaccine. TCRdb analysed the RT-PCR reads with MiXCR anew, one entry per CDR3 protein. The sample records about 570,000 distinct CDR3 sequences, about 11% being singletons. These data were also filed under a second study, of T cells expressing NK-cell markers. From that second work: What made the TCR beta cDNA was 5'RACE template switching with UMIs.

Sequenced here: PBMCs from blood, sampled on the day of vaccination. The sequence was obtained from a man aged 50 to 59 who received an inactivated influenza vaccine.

The CDR3 protein is CASSRNPLTGGANVLTF. CDR3 sequence (DNA): TGTGCCAGCAGTCGCAACCCTCTGACAGGAGGGGCCAACGTCCTGACTTTC. The chain has TRBV27 and TRBJ2-6; a weak D match, TRBD1 (6 bases). The CDR3 extends over 17 amino acids. Germline CDR1 MNHEY, CDR2 SMNVEV (reference sequence). V was clipped by 5 bases and J by 4 bases, with 18 bases between them.